This TCR beta chain was retrieved from a study of shared clonotypes between healthy human individuals. General observations from the study: For naive CD4 cells, around 5% of clonotypes were shared across a handful of donors. Naive subsets tended to show greater estimated richness than memory subsets. Sequencing depth was predicted to influence how clonotypes are shared among donors.

Splitting of each subset's genomic DNA was done evenly across several immunoSEQ plates. Clones were read by immunoSEQ multiplex PCR, and TCRdb kept only the in-frame ones, dropping some. The table has fewer than 1.4 million clones, around 82% seen once. With respect to this clone: Its specificity is unknown.

The germline V gene encodes CDR1 MDHEN and CDR2 SYDVKM. The J segment lost 2 bases and the V segment lost 8 bases, leaving 12 bases of the junction unmatched. This CDR3 has 16 residues. The sequenced sample was memory CD4+ T cells from PBMCs. Regarding subset: CD45RA-negative fraction. This TCR came from a man aged 18 to 29 in good health. Some clones in this sample may be carry-over from other donors' samples. This rearrangement joins TRBV28 to TRBJ2-5; 9 bases map to TRBD2. CDR3 region: CASSIVGSGRQETQYF. In DNA, the CDR3 is TGTGCCAGCTCTATCGTTGGTAGCGGGAGACAAGAGACCCAGTACTTC.